These 30 T cell receptor beta chains were all obtained from the same sample, sequenced in a study of CD8+ T cells in alopecia areata. Extraction and reverse transcription of RNA yielded cDNA as the sequencing template. Generated by immunoSEQ multiplex PCR, the TCRdb table keeps only in-frame clones and is missing some. Among fewer than 200,000 clones, about three fifths were seen once, and the ten largest hold about a sixth. This sample's treatment: oral pan-JAK inhibitor, 5-10 mg twice daily. The sequences come from CD4+ T cells sorted from blood, collected at approximately week 60, from a patient treated with tofacitinib. The receptors derive from a human donor with alopecia areata.

The count of this clone is one. The rearrangement joins TRBV5-6 to TRBJ1-6; 9 positions match TRBD1. This CDR3 region has 14 residues. V lost 6 bases to trimming and J lost 10 bases; unmatched junction nucleotides: 8. Germline-derived CDR1 and CDR2 are SGHDT and YYEEEE. This chain's CDR3 is CASTHRGRESPLHF. CDR3 coding DNA: TGTGCCAGCACTCACAGGGGGCGCGAGTCACCCCTCCACTTT. The full variable domain, completed using reference TRBV5-6 and TRBJ1-6, is DAGVTQSPTHLIKTRGQQVTLRCSPKSGHDTVSWYQQALGQGPQFIFQYYEEEERQRGNFPDRFSGHQFPNYSSELNVNALLLGDSALYLCASTHRGRESPLHFGNGTRLTVT.

This clone was seen only a few times. V is TRBV29-1 and J is TRBJ2-7; D gene unclear. CDR1 SQVTM and CDR2 ANQGSEA come from the germline V gene. This CDR3 is built from 12 residues. V dropped 6 bases and J dropped 2 bases, with 11 bases sitting between them. Here the CDR3 reads CSVRAATYEQYF. The CDR3 nucleotides are TGCAGCGTACGGGCAGCTACCTACGAGCAGTACTTC.

On this clone itself: The sample contains more than one DNA sequence encoding this CDR3. In DNA form, the CDR3 reads TGTGCCAGCAGCTCCGACCGGGGCCAAGAGACCCAGTACTTC. Protein: CASSSDRGQETQYF. J is TRBJ2-5 and V is TRBV7-7, with a tentative D call TRBD2 (5 bases). The germline V gene has CDR1 SSHAT and CDR2 FNYEAQ (reference sequence). Deletions cut 4 bases from V and 1 base from J, with 10 bases between. This CDR3 region has 14 residues.

The chain links TRBV4-1 to TRBJ2-3, with 12 bases lining up with TRBD2. V was clipped by 3 bases and J by 1 base; unmatched bases: 8. This CDR3 is built from 18 residues. Per germline, CDR1 MGHRA and CDR2 YSYEKL. The CDR3 DNA sequence: TGCGCCAGCAGCCATCTTGGAAGGACTAGCGGGGGCACAGATACGCAGTATTTT. This translates into CASSHLGRTSGGTDTQYF.

The chain links TRBV25-1 to TRBJ1-2; maybe TRBD1 (5 bases). V dropped 3 bases and J dropped 8 bases, with 13 bases sitting between them. Germline-derived CDR1 and CDR2 are MGHDK and SYGVNS. The CDR3 consists of 13 residues. The CDR3 DNA reads TGTGCCAGCAGTGAGCGGCAGGGCAAGGGCTACACCTTC. This encodes CASSERQGKGYTF.

V usage is TRBV11-3 and J usage is TRBJ1-5; the D is unclear. This CDR3 is 13 amino acids long. Germline CDR1 SGHNT, CDR2 YENEEA. V lost 2 bases to trimming and J lost 4 bases, with 6 bases between them. The CDR3 loop is CASSLRPNQPQHF. The DNA of the CDR3 is TGTGCCAGCAGCTTAAGGCCAAATCAGCCCCAGCATTTT. Full variable domain (rest looked up from reference TRBV11-3 and TRBJ1-5): EAGVVQSPRYKIIEKKQPVAFWCNPISGHNTLYWYLQNLGQGPELLIRYENEEAVDDSQLPKDRFSAERLKGVDSTLKIQPAELGDSAVYLCASSLRPNQPQHFGDGTRLSIL.

The V call is TRBV19, the J call TRBJ1-2, with a possible D match to TRBD1 (6 bases). Germline loops: CDR1 LNHDA, CDR2 SQIVND (reference sequence). V dropped 5 bases and J dropped 3 bases, with 16 bases sitting between them. The CDR3 contains 15 residues. The CDR3 DNA reads as TGTGCCAGTAGTGCCCACAGGGCGCTAGACTATGGCTACACCTTC. As protein: CASSAHRALDYGYTF.

The J gene is TRBJ2-3, the V gene TRBV6-5; 7 bases are shared with TRBD2. J was trimmed by 2 bases and V by 0 bases; bases with no gene match: 5. The germline CDR1 and CDR2 sequences are MNHEY and SVGAGI. This CDR3 contains 16 residues. CDR3 coding DNA: TGTGCCAGCAGTTACTCAGCGGGGAAGTCCACAGATACGCAGTATTTT. Its protein is CASSYSAGKSTDTQYF.

The chain joins TRBV30 to TRBJ1-4; D not certain. Germline values: CDR1 GTSNPN, CDR2 SVGIG (reference sequence). The ends were cut back, 1 base at V and 13 bases at J, with 10 bases in the middle. The CDR3 covers 11 residues. The CDR3 region has the DNA TGTGCCTGGAGTGCCGGAGTCGGACTGTTTTTT. Amino acids: CAWSAGVGLFF.

The chain has TRBV6-1 and TRBJ1-5; D is unclear. Germline lookup yields CDR1 MNHNS and CDR2 SASEGT. The CDR3 loop spans 13 amino acids. Trimming took 7 bases from V and 3 from J, leaving 10 bases between them. CDR3 sequence: CASTPRLNQPQHF. DNA of the CDR3: TGTGCCAGCACCCCCCGTCTCAATCAGCCCCAGCATTTT.

The chain links TRBV27 to TRBJ2-7; TRBD1 matches 9 bases. CDR1 MNHEY and CDR2 SMNVEV come from the germline V gene (reference sequence). CDR3 length equals 14 residues. The V gene end was trimmed by 1 base and the J gene end by 2 bases; junction bases not matched to a gene: 0. DNA for the CDR3: TGTGCCAGCAGTTTATGGACAGGGGCCTACGAGCAGTACTTC. Amino acid sequence: CASSLWTGAYEQYF.

This chain uses TRBV5-1 with TRBJ2-3, with 7 bases aligning to TRBD2. V trimming: 1 base; J trimming: 1 base; junction bases outside the gene matches: 12. The CDR3 consists of 18 residues. The germline CDR1 and CDR2 sequences are SGHRS and YFSETQ. The DNA of the CDR3 is TGCGCCAGCAGCTTGTCGTTAGGGATTACTAGCGGCACAGATACGCAGTATTTT. Protein: CASSLSLGITSGTDTQYF.

This clone was observed many times. The chain has TRBV2 and TRBJ2-7; D remains unclear. Germline V gene data show CDR1 as SNHLY and CDR2 as FYNNEI. The CDR3 runs to 14 residues. Trimming took 7 bases from V and 4 from J, leaving 17 bases between them. CDR3 sequence (DNA): TGTGCCAGCAACCCGGACGGAATTCGTTACGAGCAGTACTTC. Translation: CASNPDGIRYEQYF.

The rearrangement uses TRBV29-1 and TRBJ2-3; 8 bases match TRBD2. Germline assignment: CDR1 SQVTM and CDR2 ANQGSEA. The CDR3 sequence is 14 residues long. V trimming: 6 bases; J trimming: 6 bases; junction bases outside the gene matches: 11. CDR3 nucleotide sequence: TGCAGCGTGAGGGGACTAGGCGCTTATGATACGCAGTATTTT. It translates to CSVRGLGAYDTQYF.

This clone was counted only a few times. The chain uses TRBV7-9 and TRBJ2-7; 7 bases align to TRBD1. Germline CDR1 is SEHNR and CDR2 is FQNEAQ (reference sequence). This CDR3 is 13 amino acids long. J was trimmed by 1 base and V by 7 bases; bases with no gene match: 4. The CDR3 sequence: CASTGDSSYEQYF. In DNA form, the CDR3 reads TGTGCCAGCACCGGGGACAGTTCCTACGAGCAGTACTTC.

The V and J genes are TRBV7-8 and TRBJ1-2; D is undetermined. CDR3 length: 13 residues. Germline CDR1 reads SGHVS; CDR2 reads FQNEAQ. The V gene lost 2 bases and the J gene lost 5 bases, with 9 bases spanning the gap. CDR3 loop: CASSLRVGYGYTF. The CDR3 DNA sequence: TGTGCCAGCAGCTTAAGGGTGGGTTATGGCTACACCTTC.

This clone was detected only a few times. V and J are TRBV30 and TRBJ2-3, with TRBD2 matching 8 bases. Germline V gene data show CDR1 as GTSNPN and CDR2 as SVGIG (reference sequence). V gave up 2 bases and J gave up 7 bases; unmatched junction bases: 11. The CDR3 sequence is 15 residues long. Written as DNA, the CDR3 is TGTGCCTGGAGTCTGGCGGGGGGTACCAGGAATACGCAGTATTTT. Protein sequence: CAWSLAGGTRNTQYF. The full variable domain, with the rest looked up from reference TRBV30 and TRBJ2-3, is SQTIHQWPATLVQPVGSPLSLECTVEGTSNPNLYWYRQAAGRGLQLLFYSVGIGQISSEVPQNLSASRPQDRQFILSSKKLLLSDSGFYLCAWSLAGGTRNTQYFGPGTRLTVL.

This clone was counted only a few times. This chain links TRBV5-1 with TRBJ1-2; 8 bases are a match to TRBD1. J lost 7 bases, V lost 3 bases, and 11 bases had no gene match. The CDR3 length is 15 residues. Germline assignment: CDR1 SGHRS and CDR2 YFSETQ. CDR3 loop: CASSYRGQGSGGYTF. The CDR3 nucleotides are TGCGCCAGCAGCTACCGAGGACAGGGTTCGGGTGGCTACACCTTC.

This clone was seen a handful of times. V is TRBV30 and J is TRBJ1-5; perhaps TRBD1 as D (5 bases). CDR3 length: 13 amino acids. Looked up from germline, CDR1 is GTSNPN and CDR2 is SVGIG (reference sequence). Trimming removed 5 bases from V and 3 bases from J, with 11 bases in between. The CDR3 DNA reads as TGTGCCTGGGGGGACGGAAACAATCAGCCCCAGCATTTT. Its translation: CAWGDGNNQPQHF. Full variable domain (remainder filled in from reference TRBV30 and TRBJ1-5): SQTIHQWPATLVQPVGSPLSLECTVEGTSNPNLYWYRQAAGRGLQLLFYSVGIGQISSEVPQNLSASRPQDRQFILSSKKLLLSDSGFYLCAWGDGNNQPQHFGDGTRLSIL.

The chain couples TRBV30 to TRBJ1-1, with D possibly matching TRBD1 (5 bases). CDR1 is GTSNPN, CDR2 SVGIG, per germline (reference sequence). V lost 2 bases and J 7 bases, leaving 11 bases between the germline ends. The CDR3 contains 12 residues. CDR3 region: CAWSFRGHEAFF. The CDR3 coding sequence is TGTGCCTGGAGTTTTAGGGGTCATGAAGCTTTCTTT.

V and J are TRBV25-1 and TRBJ1-2; D may be TRBD1 (6 bases). The germline gives CDR1 MGHDK, CDR2 SYGVNS. The ends were cut back, 5 bases at V and 4 bases at J, with 14 bases in the middle. This CDR3 spans 14 amino acids. The CDR3 is CASSPTGHGYGYTF. The CDR3 DNA follows: TGTGCCAGCAGTCCAACAGGGCACGGCTATGGCTACACCTTC.

This clone was observed many times. This chain uses TRBV5-8 with TRBJ1-2, with TRBD1 identical over 7 bases. This CDR3 is built from 13 residues. Germline CDR1 is SGHTS and CDR2 is YDEGEE. The V gene end was trimmed by 7 bases and the J gene end by 7 bases; junction bases not matched to a gene: 10. CDR3 sequence: CASRARGPGGYTF. In DNA form, the CDR3 reads TGTGCCAGCCGCGCAAGGGGGCCGGGTGGCTACACCTTC.

The chain employs TRBV7-8 and TRBJ2-6; 10 nucleotides line up with TRBD1. V lost 5 bases, J lost 2 bases, and 6 bases stayed unmatched. The CDR3 spans 17 residues. Germline V gives CDR1 SGHVS, CDR2 FQNEAQ. CDR3 sequence: CASSKGQGNAGANVLTF. The CDR3 nucleotides are TGTGCCAGCAGCAAGGGACAGGGGAATGCTGGGGCCAACGTCCTGACTTTC.

This clone occurred a few times. The chain links TRBV4-1 to TRBJ1-5; no clear D. Trimming cost V 2 bases and J 0 bases, with 8 bases left between them. Germline V gene lookup returns CDR1 MGHRA and CDR2 YSYEKL. The CDR3 is 15 amino acids. The CDR3 sequence: CASSQFKDSNQPQHF. DNA of the CDR3: TGCGCCAGCAGCCAATTTAAAGATAGCAATCAGCCCCAGCATTTT.

The rearrangement uses TRBV27 and TRBJ2-3; TRBD2 matches 11 bases. V was clipped by 4 bases and J by 6 bases; unmatched bases: 6. Germline V lookup: CDR1 MNHEY, CDR2 SMNVEV (reference sequence). The CDR3 totals 15 residues. The CDR3 reads CASSYSGGAGDTQYF. Here the CDR3 DNA reads TGTGCCAGCAGTTATAGCGGGGGGGCCGGGGATACGCAGTATTTT.

This clone was counted between two and nine times. The rearrangement joins TRBV6-5 to TRBJ2-7; D gene uncertain. The germline V and J ends were trimmed by 2 bases and 6 bases, with 11 bases remaining between them. Germline CDR1 MNHEY, CDR2 SVGAGI. The length of the CDR3 is 13 residues. CDR3 sequence: CASSYNWAGEQYF. CDR3 bases: TGTGCCAGCAGTTACAATTGGGCTGGCGAGCAGTACTTC.

About this clone itself: This CDR3 is also generated by other DNA sequences in the sample. The chain links TRBV29-1 to TRBJ2-4; possible D gene TRBD2, 6 bases. The CDR3 spans 14 residues. Trimming took off 5 bases at V and 0 bases at J, with 11 bases between the two ends. CDR1 and CDR2 from the germline V gene are SQVTM and ANQGSEA. This CDR3 reads CSVRTTLAKNIQYF. CDR3 in DNA: TGCAGCGTTAGGACTACTCTAGCCAAAAACATTCAGTACTTC.

The chain links TRBV30 to TRBJ2-1; 10 nucleotides agree with TRBD2. Germline V gene sequence: CDR1 GTSNPN, CDR2 SVGIG (reference sequence). The ends lost 2 bases at V and 6 bases at J; junction bases unmatched: 7. The CDR3 sequence is 15 residues long. The CDR3 spells CAWSYLAGVPNEQFF. The CDR3 DNA is TGTGCCTGGAGTTATCTAGCGGGGGTTCCCAATGAGCAGTTCTTC.

The chain couples TRBV19 to TRBJ1-1; no clear D gene. Germline V gene sequence: CDR1 LNHDA, CDR2 SQIVND (reference sequence). This CDR3 contains 14 residues. The germline V and J ends were trimmed by 1 base and 2 bases, with 8 bases remaining between them. DNA of the CDR3: TGTGCCAGTAGTATAGTTGAGAGAAACACTGAAGCTTTCTTT. Its translation is CASSIVERNTEAFF. The full variable domain, completed using reference TRBV19 and TRBJ1-1, is DGGITQSPKYLFRKEGQNVTLSCEQNLNHDAMYWYRQDPGQGLRLIYYSQIVNDFQKGDIAEGYSVSREKKESFPLTVTSAQKNPTAFYLCASSIVERNTEAFFGQGTRLTVV.

The table lists this clone with a few counts. The rearrangement uses TRBV4-2 and TRBJ2-3, with TRBD2 matching 12 bases. CDR3 length equals 16 residues. Germline values: CDR1 LGHNA, CDR2 YNFKEQ. V lost 1 base to trimming and J lost 2 bases; unmatched junction nucleotides: 1. The CDR3 DNA reads as TGTGCCAGCAGCCAAGGGACTAGCGGGGCCACAGATACGCAGTATTTT. This codes for CASSQGTSGATDTQYF.